These T cell receptor beta chains were read from a single sample in a study of blood T cells in healthy people across ages. TCRdb passed the 5' RACE reads through MiXCR, listing each CDR3 protein once. The data hold approximately 800,000 distinct CDR3 sequences, with about 48% observed a single time. The source material was blood. The receptors were gathered from a man older than 75 in good health. The CDR3 runs from the conserved cysteine through the conserved F or W. Part of the rows lack a size; the others show once, few, many or a class for expanded clones.

clone size,V gene,J gene,CDR3 protein
few,TRBV9,TRBJ2-4,CASSVGLGAPNIQYF
-,TRBV2,TRBJ1-1,CASSPGAEAFF
-,TRBV6-1,TRBJ2-3,CASSEARGQGADTQYF
-,TRBV14,TRBJ2-1,CASSQGLAGGPGNEQFF
-,TRBV9,TRBJ1-6,CASSGRIGNSPLHF
-,TRBV20-1,TRBJ2-3,CSAPASGTDTQYF
-,TRBV20-1,TRBJ2-7,CSARDQGQGVTYEQYF
-,TRBV4-1,TRBJ2-7,CASSQDAAGATWEQYF
-,TRBV20-1,TRBJ1-2,CSATGPTYGYTF
-,TRBV10-3,TRBJ2-6,CAISAREGFGANVLTF
-,TRBV20-1,-,CSAPKGEETQYF
-,TRBV6-1,TRBJ2-7,CASSEWRLAERYYEQYF
-,TRBV6-6,TRBJ2-5,CASSPLDRGTRETQYF
-,TRBV7-3,TRBJ1-1,CASSSILGAQAEAFF
-,TRBV20-1,TRBJ2-5,CSASRESGAITKTQYF
once,TRBV29-1,TRBJ2-7,CSVNSQLNEQYF
-,TRBV20-1,TRBJ2-1,CSAHPGLGQFF
few,TRBV6-1,TRBJ1-6,CASSEKIRQGPGTTLHF
-,TRBV9,TRBJ2-1,CASSQTGYEQFF
few,TRBV29-1,TRBJ2-3,CSVDGTGGRHRYAYF
-,TRBV29-1,-,CSAENDGGREQYF
few,TRBV29-1,-,CSVEDVPSAKETQYF
-,TRBV20-1,TRBJ2-4,CSAPRTSGRAKNIQYF
-,TRBV11-2,TRBJ2-7,CASSLDLQAPYF
-,TRBV20-1,TRBJ2-2,CSARDGGSDTGELFF
many,TRBV6-7,TRBJ2-7,CASSRLLHLQGRCYYEQYF
-,TRBV12-3/TRBV12-4,TRBJ1-2,CASSPDGVGAYGYTF
-,TRBV19,TRBJ1-2,CATSTQRRRSNYGYTF
-,TRBV6-5,TRBJ2-5,CASRGLALVETQYF
-,TRBV20-1,TRBJ1-2,CSAGDPGLPPYGYTF
few,TRBV7-2,TRBJ2-1,CASSSLAGAGTAEQFF
few,TRBV6-1,TRBJ2-7,CASSDIEYEQYF
-,TRBV29-1,TRBJ1-3,CSVEKASGVDTIYF
few,TRBV6-2/TRBV6-3,TRBJ2-5,CASSYSGNSQYF
-,TRBV9,TRBJ2-5,CASSPRIAGAEETQYF
-,TRBV11-1,TRBJ1-6,CASSPRQGGSPLHF
few,TRBV29-1,TRBJ2-7,CSVAYGNYEQYF
-,TRBV5-1,TRBJ2-5,CASSFGRLAEETQYF
-,TRBV9,TRBJ2-5,CASSPGLAGVEETQYF
-,TRBV20-1,TRBJ2-5,CSAGGQGEETQYF
-,TRBV12-3/TRBV12-4,TRBJ2-1,CASSLRGRSTGNEQFF
few,TRBV3-1,TRBJ1-6,CASSQGQGYNSPLHF
few,TRBV18,TRBJ2-7,CASSPELSYEQYF
-,TRBV20-1,TRBJ2-1,CSARRDYAGSEQFF
-,TRBV7-6,TRBJ2-3,CASSSGLAGRHTDTQYF
few,TRBV5-1,TRBJ2-6,CASSRTGTGLGGANVLTF
-,TRBV24-1,TRBJ2-1,CATSDPSINEQFF
-,TRBV28,TRBJ2-1,CASSPRTGVYNEQFF
few,TRBV7-9,TRBJ1-2,CASSPFRWDLNYGYTF